This T cell receptor beta chain comes out of a study of blood T cells in healthy people across ages. The CDR3 is 17 amino acids. V gave up 2 bases and J gave up 4 bases; unmatched junction bases: 9. The use of a sample-barcoded 5' primer and a J-beta primer mix characterized a second PCR of roughly 7 to 11 cycles. In TCRdb, the 5' RACE reads were re-called with MiXCR into one record per CDR3 protein. In the table there are some 890,000 distinct CDR3 sequences, about 27% of which are singletons. A further study also used this sample, focusing on T cells of mothers and their children.

This rearrangement joins TRBV12-3 or TRBV12-4 to TRBJ1-1; 11 bases line up with TRBD1. This clonotype originated in a middle-aged woman in good health. Sequencing was done on a sample of blood. CDR3 amino acids: CASSLMGAGTGGTEAFF. The CDR3 bases are TGTGCCAGCAGTTTAATGGGGGCCGGGACAGGGGGCACTGAAGCTTTCTTT.